The 25 T cell receptor beta chains listed next were all sequenced from one sample in a study of glioma-infiltrating T cells after dendritic cell vaccination. This table comes from immunoSEQ multiplex PCR, and its TCRdb copy is limited to in-frame clones, with some not included. This sample has 90,000 to 100,000 clones, with over 60% found just once. Material: blood, obtained before dendritic cell vaccination. The origin of the receptors is a human donor with glioblastoma.

The genes are TRBV29-1 and TRBJ1-1; a possible D gene is TRBD1 (6 bases). The V gene's germline CDR1 is SQVTM and CDR2 ANQGSEA. There are 12 residues in the CDR3. Trimming cost V 6 bases and J 5 bases, with 13 bases left between them. DNA of the CDR3: TGCAGCGTACAGGGAAGAAGGACTGAAGCTTTCTTT. It encodes CSVQGRRTEAFF. The complete variable domain, with remaining parts taken from reference TRBV29-1 and TRBJ1-1, reads SAVISQKPSRDICQRGTSLTIQCQVDSQVTMMFWYRQQPGQSLTLIATANQGSEATYESGFVIDKFPISRPNLTFSTLTVSNMSPEDSSIYLCSVQGRRTEAFFGQGTRLTVV.

This clone was observed a single time. The chain joins TRBV28 to TRBJ2-1; 7 bases are a match to TRBD2. This CDR3 has 14 residues. Unmatched junction bases numbered 5, after V lost 4 bases and J lost 5 bases. Germline lookup yields CDR1 MDHEN and CDR2 SYDVKM. CDR3 DNA sequence: TGTGCCAGCAGTTCGCCTAGCGGTCACAATGAGCAGTTCTTC. Residues: CASSSPSGHNEQFF.

This chain uses TRBV11-2 with TRBJ2-1; possible D gene TRBD2, 6 bases. This CDR3 is 14 amino acids long. The germline V and J ends were trimmed by 7 bases and 9 bases, with 19 bases remaining between them. CDR1 is SGHAT, CDR2 FQNNGV, per germline. The CDR3 sequence is CASTSGRGVGEQFF. The CDR3 DNA sequence: TGTGCCAGCACCTCCGGGAGAGGGGTCGGTGAGCAGTTCTTC. The variable domain in full, with the rest retrieved from reference TRBV11-2 and TRBJ2-1, is EAGVAQSPRYKIIEKRQSVAFWCNPISGHATLYWYQQILGQGPKLLIQFQNNGVVDDSQLPKDRFSAERLKGVDSTLKIQPAKLEDSAVYLCASTSGRGVGEQFFGPGTRLTVL.

This rearrangement joins TRBV5-1 to TRBJ1-2; TRBD1 matches 7 bases. The CDR3 contains 17 residues. Germline V CDR1 and CDR2: SGHRS, YFSETQ. With 0 bases clipped from V and 5 bases from J, the junction kept 13 bases outside the gene matches. The CDR3 is CASSLGLRGLEKYGYTF. The CDR3 nucleotides read TGCGCCAGCAGCTTGGGGTTAAGGGGGCTCGAAAAGTATGGCTACACCTTC.

The chain combines TRBV29-1 with TRBJ2-3; 11 bases align to TRBD2. The CDR3 has 15 residues. CDR1 SQVTM and CDR2 ANQGSEA come from the germline V gene. The V gene end was trimmed by 3 bases and the J gene end by 4 bases; junction bases not matched to a gene: 6. This chain's CDR3 is CSVDGPSGGPDTQYF. DNA of the CDR3: TGCAGCGTTGATGGCCCTAGCGGGGGGCCAGATACGCAGTATTTT.

The genes are TRBV29-1 and TRBJ1-2; 7 nucleotides match TRBD1. The germline gives CDR1 SQVTM, CDR2 ANQGSEA. V gave up 5 bases and J gave up 0 bases; unmatched junction bases: 6. The CDR3 spans 14 residues. CDR3 protein: CSVSPGQPNYGYTF. CDR3 in DNA: TGCAGCGTTTCACCGGGACAGCCTAACTATGGCTACACCTTC.

The rearrangement joins TRBV10-1 to TRBJ2-7; 16 bases map to TRBD2. The CDR3 is 14 residues long. Germline V lookup: CDR1 WNHNN, CDR2 SYGVQD (reference sequence). The ends lost 5 bases at V and 12 bases at J; junction bases unmatched: 7. CDR3 in DNA: TGCGCCAGCAGTCCCGGGACTAGCGGGAGGGTACGGTACTTC. Protein: CASSPGTSGRVRYF.

In DNA form, the CDR3 reads TGTGCCAGCAGTGTGGAGGGTTCTGTCGGGGCCAACGTCCTGACTTTC. Translated, it gives CASSVEGSVGANVLTF. V usage is TRBV2 and J usage is TRBJ2-6; TRBD2 is a possible D gene (6 bases). Germline lookup yields CDR1 SNHLY and CDR2 FYNNEI. Trimming left V 4 bases short and J 4 bases short, with 14 bases between. This CDR3 contains 16 residues. Variable domain in full (rest from reference TRBV2 and TRBJ2-6): EPEVTQTPSHQVTQMGQEVILRCVPISNHLYFYWYRQILGQKVEFLVSFYNNEISEKSEIFDDQFSVERPDGSNFTLKIRSTKLEDSAMYFCASSVEGSVGANVLTFGAGSRLTVL.

The V gene is TRBV6-6, the J gene TRBJ1-1; 8 bases line up with TRBD1. Looked up from germline, CDR1 is MNHNY and CDR2 is SVGAGI (reference sequence). V lost 6 bases and J lost 3; bases outside the gene matches: 3. This CDR3 spans 13 amino acids. Here the CDR3 reads CASRTGEYTEAFF. For the CDR3, the DNA is TGTGCCAGCAGGACAGGGGAGTACACTGAAGCTTTCTTT.

The J gene is TRBJ2-1, the V gene TRBV30; TRBD2 agrees at 9 bases. Trimming removed 4 bases from V and 7 bases from J; junction bases left unmatched: 17. The CDR3 spans 17 residues. Germline CDR1 and CDR2: GTSNPN and SVGIG (reference sequence). CDR3 region: CAWKSGGRATRSNEQFF. CDR3 sequence (DNA): TGTGCCTGGAAAAGTGGCGGGAGGGCCACGAGAAGTAATGAGCAGTTCTTC.

V and J are TRBV25-1 and TRBJ1-6; a possible D gene is TRBD1 (6 bases). Trimming cost V 4 bases and J 6 bases, with 10 bases left between them. Germline CDR1 MGHDK, CDR2 SYGVNS. The CDR3 is made up of 14 amino acids. The CDR3 DNA reads TGTGCCAGCAGTGGAGTGGGGGCTAATTCACCCCTCCACTTT. Residues: CASSGVGANSPLHF.

The rearrangement uses TRBV18 and TRBJ2-6; TRBD1 matches at 8 bases. Trimming cost V 5 bases and J 1 base; bases outside gene matches: 4. The CDR3 is 16 residues long. CDR1 and CDR2 (germline): KGHSH, LQKENI. CDR3 sequence (DNA): TGTGCCAGCTCATTCGACAGGGGTTCTGGGGCCAACGTCCTGACTTTC. Translated, it gives CASSFDRGSGANVLTF.

A remark on this clone: A read error may produce the germline difference seen at one junction end. This chain connects TRBV10-2 to TRBJ2-1, with 7 bases aligning to TRBD2. The CDR3 totals 11 residues. Germline values: CDR1 WSHSY, CDR2 SAAADI. The DNA for the CDR3 is TGCGCCAGCACCAGTGGGGGGGAGCAGCTCTTC. Its translation: CASTSGGEQLF.

The DNA of the CDR3 is TGTGCCAGCAGATTCCCAGGCGGAAACACCATATATTTT. Protein product: CASRFPGGNTIYF. The V gene is TRBV28, the J gene TRBJ1-3, with unresolved D. From germline, CDR1 is MDHEN and CDR2 SYDVKM. There are 13 residues in the CDR3. Trimming stripped 6 bases from V and 4 bases from J, with 10 bases between.

The chain links TRBV11-2 to TRBJ1-2, with D possibly TRBD1 on 6 matching bases. This CDR3 region has 13 residues. Trimming took 4 bases from V and 7 from J, leaving 13 bases between them. The germline V gene has CDR1 SGHAT and CDR2 FQNNGV. This chain's CDR3 is CASSSIQGPGYTF. DNA of the CDR3: TGTGCCAGCAGCTCGATACAGGGTCCTGGCTACACCTTC.

This clone came up a few times. V usage is TRBV11-3 and J usage is TRBJ1-1, with D maybe TRBD1 (6 bases). The V end lost 6 bases, the J end lost 0 bases, and 14 bases lay between the germline ends. CDR3 length: 15 amino acids. Germline-derived CDR1 and CDR2 are SGHNT and YENEEA. This CDR3 is CASSPQGMMNTEAFF. CDR3 DNA: TGTGCCAGCAGTCCACAGGGAATGATGAACACTGAAGCTTTCTTT.

The chain is built from TRBV5-1 and TRBJ1-1, with TRBD1 matching over 7 bases. CDR3 length: 13 residues. Per the germline V gene, CDR1 is SGHRS and CDR2 is YFSETQ. With V trimmed by 8 bases and J by 0 bases, 4 bases remained unmatched. In nucleotides, the CDR3 is TGCGCCAGTACGGGACAGATGAACACTGAAGCTTTCTTT. Encoded protein: CASTGQMNTEAFF.

The chain employs TRBV29-1 and TRBJ1-1; 9 bases are a match to TRBD1. V was clipped by 6 bases and J by 7 bases; unmatched bases: 6. This CDR3 is built from 12 residues. Looked up from germline, CDR1 is SQVTM and CDR2 is ANQGSEA. The DNA of the CDR3 is TGCAGCGTCGTACAGGGGGCGGATGAAGCTTTCTTT. Amino acids: CSVVQGADEAFF.

The chain uses TRBV2 and TRBJ2-7, with D possibly being TRBD1 (5 bases). V lost 4 bases to trimming and J lost 4 bases, with 20 bases between them. The CDR3 extends over 16 amino acids. In germline, CDR1 is SNHLY, CDR2 FYNNEI. The CDR3 DNA is TGTGCCAGCAGTGGTTCGATGGGGCTAATGGGTTACGAGCAGTACTTC. As protein: CASSGSMGLMGYEQYF.

V usage is TRBV27 and J usage is TRBJ1-1, with TRBD1 as a possible D gene (5 bases). The CDR3 loop spans 14 amino acids. CDR1 is MNHEY and CDR2 is SMNVEV in the germline V gene (reference sequence). Trimming took off 4 bases at V and 1 base at J, with 10 bases between the two ends. The CDR3 spells CASSWDLRNTEAFF. The CDR3 bases are TGTGCCAGCAGTTGGGACTTAAGGAACACTGAAGCTTTCTTT.

The chain combines TRBV10-2 with TRBJ2-7; TRBD2 matches 7 bases. Per the germline V gene, CDR1 is WSHSY and CDR2 is SAAADI. The CDR3 extends over 14 amino acids. V trimming: 7 bases; J trimming: 3 bases; junction bases outside the gene matches: 9. Here the CDR3 DNA reads TGCGCCAGCATGGGTGTTGGACTAGGCTACGAGCAGTACTTC. Translating it yields CASMGVGLGYEQYF.

The chain joins TRBV30 to TRBJ1-3; D ambiguous. The ends were cut back, 2 bases at V and 0 bases at J, with 5 bases in the middle. This CDR3 comprises 13 residues. Germline loops: CDR1 GTSNPN, CDR2 SVGIG (reference sequence). For the CDR3, the DNA is TGTGCCTGGAGTCCGGTCTCTGGAAACACCATATATTTT. It yields the protein CAWSPVSGNTIYF. The whole variable domain, filled in from reference TRBV30 and TRBJ1-3, reads SQTIHQWPATLVQPVGSPLSLECTVEGTSNPNLYWYRQAAGRGLQLLFYSVGIGQISSEVPQNLSASRPQDRQFILSSKKLLLSDSGFYLCAWSPVSGNTIYFGEGSWLTVV.

This sequence joins TRBV10-1 and TRBJ2-7; D gene uncertain. CDR1 and CDR2 (germline): WNHNN, SYGVQD (reference sequence). The V end lost 2 bases, the J end lost 2 bases, and 7 bases lay between the germline ends. The CDR3 extends over 13 amino acids. CDR3: CASSERGPYEQYF. As DNA, the CDR3 is TGCGCCAGCAGTGAGCGAGGTCCCTACGAGCAGTACTTC.

The chain couples TRBV13 to TRBJ2-5; 10 positions match TRBD2. Germline CDR1 reads PRHDT; CDR2 reads FYEKMQ (reference sequence). CDR3 length equals 17 residues. V shed 5 bases, J shed 3 bases, and the junction held 12 bases outside the gene matches. CDR3 bases: TGTGCCAGCAGCCTTGGACTAGCGGTTATGGGAGAAGAGACCCAGTACTTC. Amino acids: CASSLGLAVMGEETQYF.

V usage is TRBV19 and J usage is TRBJ1-2; D unresolved. There are 13 residues in the CDR3. The germline V gene has CDR1 LNHDA and CDR2 SQIVND (reference sequence). Trimming removed 3 bases at V and 2 bases at J, with 7 bases between. The CDR3 reads CASSIEANYGYTF. The CDR3 DNA reads TGTGCCAGTAGTATTGAGGCCAACTATGGCTACACCTTC. The full variable domain, completed using reference TRBV19 and TRBJ1-2, is DGGITQSPKYLFRKEGQNVTLSCEQNLNHDAMYWYRQDPGQGLRLIYYSQIVNDFQKGDIAEGYSVSREKKESFPLTVTSAQKNPTAFYLCASSIEANYGYTFGSGTRLTVV.